The entry below gives a single T cell receptor (beta chain) sequence along with its context. No antigen is known for it. This specimen belongs to a study of shared clonotypes between healthy human individuals. General observations from the study: A small donor pool kept down the genetic and exposure-history diversity that was represented.

Libraries were prepared by immunoSEQ multiplex PCR; TCRdb keeps only in-frame clonotypes and omits some of them. The repertoire holds a few million clones, with about 94% as singletons. The length of the CDR3 is 15 residues. Germline-derived CDR1 and CDR2 are MDHEN and SYDVKM. The V end lost 2 bases, the J end lost 10 bases, and 18 bases lay between the germline ends. Positive CCR7 selection of CD45RO-negative cells yielded the naive CD8 cells, and terminally differentiated effector memory CD45RA+ cells were excluded. All donors were Caucasian adults living in Nashville, Tennessee. The sequencing sample was made of naive CD8+ T cells from PBMCs. The rearrangement uses TRBV28 and TRBJ2-1; D possibly corresponds to TRBD2 (7 bases). The clonotype was recovered from a man between 18 and 29 years old in good health. Some clones in this sample may be carry-over from other donors' samples. CDR3 in DNA: TGTGCCAGCAGTTTAACGTGGGAGGGGGTGAGGGAGCAGTTCTTC. Translation: CASSLTWEGVREQFF. Full variable domain (remainder filled in from reference TRBV28 and TRBJ2-1): DVKVTQSSRYLVKRTGEKVFLECVQDMDHENMFWYRQDPGLGLRLIYFSYDVKMKEKGDIPEGYSVSREKKERFSLILESASTNQTSMYLCASSLTWEGVREQFFGPGTRLTVL.